Shown below are 25 T cell receptor beta chains from a single sample sequenced in a study of T cells in Graves' hyperthyroidism and ophthalmopathy. RNA transcripts were the template for amplifying TCR beta CDR3 regions. HTBI primers were used for first-round RT-PCR of the TCR CDR3. TCRdb ran MiXCR on the multiplex PCR reads and lists one entry per CDR3 protein. The repertoire holds 640,000 or so distinct CDR3 sequences, with under 15% as singletons. The sample taken for sequencing was blood. All receptors come from a woman aged 40 to 49 with Graves' ophthalmopathy.

In this sample, this clonotype turned up a few times. This may be a read error, as it is one base from a much larger clone. DNA for the CDR3: TGTGCCAGCAGCCCAGTCTACGAGCAGTACTTC. The encoded protein is CASSPVYEQYF. The V and J genes are TRBV7-9 and TRBJ2-7; D is undetermined. Between the trimmed V and J ends, which lost 5 bases and 3 bases, there was a span of 5 bases. The CDR3 is 11 residues long. Germline CDR1 is SEHNR and CDR2 is FQNEAQ (reference sequence).

In its sample, this clonotype was seen many times. The chain links TRBV24-1 to TRBJ2-5; D unresolved. The CDR3 runs to 15 residues. Trimming took off 4 bases at V and 2 bases at J, with 13 bases between the two ends. CDR1 is KGHDR and CDR2 is SFDVKD in the germline V gene. The CDR3 coding sequence is TGTGCCACCAGTGACCCCACAAGTAAACAAGAGACCCAGTACTTC. Translating gives CATSDPTSKQETQYF.

The chain links TRBV10-3 to TRBJ2-2; 12 nucleotides match TRBD2. This CDR3 region has 16 residues. After removal of 6 bases from V and 1 base from J, the junction contained 3 bases not matched to a gene. Germline CDR1 ENHRY, CDR2 SYGVKD. DNA of the CDR3: TGTGCCATCAGCCAGGGACTAGCGGGGAACACCGGGGAGCTGTTTTTT. Translation gives CAISQGLAGNTGELFF.

About this clonotype itself: This may stem from a read error, because a much larger clone lies one nucleotide away. This chain links TRBV28 with TRBJ2-5, with D unclear. Germline V gene sequence: CDR1 MDHEN, CDR2 SYDVKM. V was cut by 2 bases and J by 2 bases, with 12 bases left in between. CDR3 size: 15 residues. Here the CDR3 reads CASSLGRSVQETQYF. The CDR3 DNA sequence: TGTGCCAGCAGTTTAGGCCGTTCCGTACAAGAGACCCAGTACTTC.

This clonotype has a handful of counts. The chain recombines TRBV4-3 with TRBJ1-5; D is uncertain. The CDR3 covers 15 residues. CDR1 is LGHNA, CDR2 YSLEER, per germline. V shed 0 bases and J shed 2 bases, with 8 bases lying between them. CDR3 loop: CASSQDDGGNQPQHF. As DNA, the CDR3 is TGCGCCAGCAGCCAAGACGACGGAGGCAATCAGCCCCAGCATTTT.

Many counts were recorded for this clonotype. V usage is TRBV29-1 and J usage is TRBJ1-1; D gene ambiguous. Deletions cut 5 bases from V and 0 bases from J, with 7 bases between. The germline V gene encodes CDR1 SQVTM and CDR2 ANQGSEA. The CDR3 runs 12 residues. This chain's CDR3 is CSVWAMNTEAFF. CDR3 DNA sequence: TGCAGCGTTTGGGCCATGAACACTGAAGCTTTCTTT.

This clonotype was picked up a small number of times. The rearrangement joins TRBV19 to TRBJ2-5; D gene uncertain. Trimming stripped 4 bases from V and 5 bases from J, with 11 bases between. The CDR3 has 13 amino acids. Germline CDR1 and CDR2: LNHDA and SQIVND (reference sequence). The CDR3 nucleotides read TGTGCCAGTAGTAGGGCCTCGAGGGAGACCCAGTACTTC. It translates to CASSRASRETQYF.

This clonotype was seen at least ten times. The rearrangement links TRBV12-3 or TRBV12-4 to TRBJ1-5, with TRBD1 identical over 7 bases. After removal of 4 bases from V and 6 bases from J, the junction contained 6 bases not matched to a gene. This CDR3 region has 14 residues. CDR3 region: CASSSTGNGQPQHF. CDR3 coding DNA: TGTGCCAGCAGTTCGACAGGGAATGGTCAGCCCCAGCATTTT.

This clonotype was detected many times. The chain uses TRBV20-1 and TRBJ2-5; D is undetermined. CDR1 DFQATT and CDR2 SNEGSKA come from the germline V gene (reference sequence). The CDR3 consists of 14 residues. The V end was cut by 3 bases, the J end by 5 bases, with 16 bases between. Here the CDR3 reads CSARDKSYVETQYF. The CDR3 DNA sequence: TGCAGTGCTAGGGATAAATCATATGTGGAGACCCAGTACTTC.

This clonotype was picked up many times. V is TRBV30 and J is TRBJ2-7; 8 positions match TRBD1. The ends lost 3 bases at V and 0 bases at J; junction bases unmatched: 13. This CDR3 is built from 17 residues. Germline lookup yields CDR1 GTSNPN and CDR2 SVGIG (reference sequence). The CDR3 nucleotides read TGTGCCTGGAGAAGACAGGGGCCCGTCGGTAGCTCCTACGAGCAGTACTTC. Translating gives CAWRRQGPVGSSYEQYF.

The table lists this clonotype with many counts. The V call is TRBV7-9, the J call TRBJ2-5; D unresolved. V lost 5 bases and J 2 bases, leaving 12 bases between the germline ends. The CDR3 runs 14 residues. Germline V gives CDR1 SEHNR, CDR2 FQNEAQ (reference sequence). The CDR3 nucleotides are TGTGCCAGCAGCCTCACGCAGTTACAAGAGACCCAGTACTTC. Its translation: CASSLTQLQETQYF.

This chain links TRBV12-3 or TRBV12-4 with TRBJ1-6; the D is unclear. There are 13 residues in the CDR3. V shed 6 bases and J shed 5 bases, with 8 bases lying between them. For the CDR3, the DNA is TGTGCCAGCAGCCCTCAGGATAATTCACCCCTCCACTTT. Translating gives CASSPQDNSPLHF.

The gene calls are TRBV6-1 and TRBJ2-7; weak D call: TRBD1 (5 bases). This CDR3 comprises 13 residues. V lost 7 bases and J 3 bases, leaving 13 bases between the germline ends. Germline-derived CDR1 and CDR2 are MNHNS and SASEGT. In DNA form, the CDR3 reads TGTGCCAGCAAATCAGGGTCAAACTACGAGCAGTACTTC. Translated, it gives CASKSGSNYEQYF.

The chain couples TRBV11-3 to TRBJ1-1; the D is unclear. The germline CDR1 and CDR2 sequences are SGHNT and YENEEA. CDR3 length: 15 residues. The ends were cut back, 3 bases at V and 2 bases at J, with 13 bases in the middle. The CDR3 DNA follows: TGTGCCAGCAGCTTCGATTATTGGGTCAACACTGAAGCTTTCTTT. Its protein is CASSFDYWVNTEAFF. Full variable domain (remainder filled in from reference TRBV11-3 and TRBJ1-1): EAGVVQSPRYKIIEKKQPVAFWCNPISGHNTLYWYLQNLGQGPELLIRYENEEAVDDSQLPKDRFSAERLKGVDSTLKIQPAELGDSAVYLCASSFDYWVNTEAFFGQGTRLTVV.

With respect to this clonotype: This may be a read error, as it is one base from a much larger clone. This chain connects TRBV28 to TRBJ2-5; D ambiguous. Germline CDR1 is MDHEN and CDR2 is SYDVKM. The CDR3 is 13 amino acids. The CDR3 region has the DNA TGTACCACCCTCTCGGGCGGACGGGAGACCCAGTACTTC. This translates into CTTLSGGRETQYF. Variable domain in full (rest from reference TRBV28 and TRBJ2-5): DVKVTQSSRYLVKRTGEKVFLECVQDMDHENMFWYRQDPGLGLRLIYFSYDVKMKEKGDIPEGYSVSREKKERFSLILESASTNQTSMYLCTTLSGGRETQYFGPGTRLLVL.

This clonotype was detected a few times. V is TRBV7-9 and J is TRBJ1-2, with 8 nucleotides matching TRBD1. This CDR3 comprises 14 residues. V was pared by 2 bases and J by 8 bases, with 7 bases of the junction left unmatched. Looked up from germline, CDR1 is SEHNR and CDR2 is FQNEAQ (reference sequence). The chain's CDR3 is CASSLLQGARGYTF. In DNA, the CDR3 is TGTGCCAGCAGCTTATTGCAGGGGGCGAGGGGCTACACCTTC.

This chain joins TRBV5-1 and TRBJ2-2; the D gene is possibly TRBD1 (5 bases). The germline CDR1 and CDR2 sequences are SGHRS and YFSETQ. The CDR3 loop spans 16 amino acids. The V gene lost 1 base and the J gene lost 3 bases, with 13 bases spanning the gap. The CDR3 reads CASSLSAGIYTGELFF. The CDR3 DNA follows: TGCGCCAGCAGCTTGTCGGCAGGGATATACACCGGGGAGCTGTTTTTT.

This clonotype has ten or more counts. The rearrangement joins TRBV12-3 or TRBV12-4 to TRBJ1-1, with a tentative D call TRBD1 (5 bases). The CDR3 sequence is 13 residues long. The V end lost 6 bases, the J end lost 1 base, and 9 bases lay between the germline ends. The CDR3 protein is CASSFGQNTEAFF. The CDR3, as DNA: TGTGCCAGCAGCTTCGGACAGAACACTGAAGCTTTCTTT.

This clonotype was recorded many times. The rearrangement joins TRBV12-3 or TRBV12-4 to TRBJ2-7, with 7 bases identical to TRBD1. The length of the CDR3 is 15 residues. Losses at the gene ends were 5 bases for V and 0 bases for J; bases not matched to a gene: 7. The CDR3 nucleotides are TGTGCCAGCAGTCCCCGACAGGGTTTCTCCTACGAGCAGTACTTC. This encodes CASSPRQGFSYEQYF.

This clonotype was counted many times. The chain joins TRBV11-1 to TRBJ2-5, with D uncertain. Trimming pared 5 bases from V and 1 base from J, leaving 8 bases between. Germline loops: CDR1 SGHAT, CDR2 FQDESV (reference sequence). CDR3 length: 13 residues. The CDR3 loop is CASSPRLQETQYF. CDR3 sequence (DNA): TGTGCCAGCAGCCCTCGCCTCCAAGAGACCCAGTACTTC.

This clonotype appeared a few times. V gene TRBV4-2 combines with J gene TRBJ2-7, with D maybe TRBD1 (5 bases). The V and J ends lost 0 bases and 2 bases respectively, with 23 bases between them. CDR3 size: 19 residues. Germline CDR1 LGHNA, CDR2 YNFKEQ. For the CDR3, the DNA is TGTGCCAGCAGCCAAGAGGTTATACCTACTTTGACAGAACCCTACGAGCAGTACTTC. As protein: CASSQEVIPTLTEPYEQYF.

This clonotype was recorded at least ten times. The CDR3: CASRSGVETQYF. In DNA, the CDR3 is TGTGCCAGCAGATCGGGGGTGGAGACCCAGTACTTC. The gene calls are TRBV12-3 or TRBV12-4 and TRBJ2-5; possible D gene TRBD2, 6 bases. CDR3 length equals 12 residues. V was pared by 6 bases and J by 5 bases, with 10 bases between.

The V and J genes are TRBV20-1 and TRBJ2-6; D remains unclear. Germline CDR1 and CDR2: DFQATT and SNEGSKA (reference sequence). There are 13 residues in the CDR3. The V and J ends lost 6 bases and 0 bases respectively, with 6 bases between them. Written as DNA, the CDR3 is TGCAGTGCGGCAGACTCTGGGGCCAACGTCCTGACTTTC. Residues: CSAADSGANVLTF.

This clonotype was observed many times. Here the CDR3 DNA reads TGTGCCAGTAGTATCCTACCGGGACAGGGAGCCACTGAAGCTTTCTTT. Its protein is CASSILPGQGATEAFF. This chain uses TRBV19 with TRBJ1-1; 9 bases align to TRBD1. The V segment lost 3 bases and the J segment 4 bases; nucleotides outside the gene matches: 9. The CDR3 contains 16 residues. Germline V lookup: CDR1 LNHDA, CDR2 SQIVND (reference sequence).

This clonotype has ten or more counts. This chain links TRBV20-1 with TRBJ1-5; TRBD1 matches at 7 bases. Germline values: CDR1 DFQATT, CDR2 SNEGSKA (reference sequence). The CDR3 contains 16 residues. The V and J ends lost 1 base and 0 bases, in that order; junction bases with no gene match: 6. The CDR3 DNA sequence: TGCAGTGCTAGAGGGACAGGAATTTATAGCAATCAGCCCCAGCATTTT. This sequence encodes CSARGTGIYSNQPQHF.